This TCR beta chain was recovered during a study of control samples from healthy donors and cancer patients. Germline loops: CDR1 MNHEY, CDR2 SVGEGT. The CDR3 runs 17 residues. V was pared by 6 bases and J by 0 bases, with 15 bases between. Libraries were prepared by immunoSEQ multiplex PCR; TCRdb keeps only in-frame clonotypes and omits some of them. The sample holds around 76,000 clones, approximately 94% seen once. This sequence originates from a woman aged 35 to 49 in good health. The rearrangement joins TRBV6-2 or TRBV6-3 to TRBJ1-6; D not resolved. Sequenced material: blood. CDR3 loop: CASSPLAVSSYNSPLHF. CDR3 nucleotide sequence: TGTGCCAGCAGCCCCCTGGCAGTCAGCTCCTATAATTCACCCCTCCACTTT.